This entry is about one T cell receptor (beta chain). This sample is part of a study of T-cell memory formation after mild COVID-19. On the study more broadly: Each donor largely had its own TCR clusters.

The authors produced TCR alpha and TCR beta cDNA libraries with sample barcodes and UMIs by 5'RACE using constant-segment primers. MiXCR was run by TCRdb on the 5' RACE reads, yielding one entry per CDR3 protein. The data contain 250,000 to 350,000 distinct CDR3 sequences, approximately 14% of them singletons. The J segment lost 1 base and the V segment lost 7 bases, leaving 8 bases of the junction unmatched. The CDR3 covers 16 residues. The clonotype comes from a man between 18 and 35 years old who had mild COVID-19 (a few samples of this study predate the infection). Cell type and time point are not known. Sequencing was performed on PBMCs or a T cell subset sorted from them (not recorded which). The chain joins TRBV12-3 or TRBV12-4 to TRBJ2-1, with 9 bases matching TRBD2. The CDR3 sequence: CASNPTSGDSYNEQFF. CDR3 bases: TGTGCCAGCAACCCGACTAGCGGCGATTCCTACAATGAGCAGTTCTTC.